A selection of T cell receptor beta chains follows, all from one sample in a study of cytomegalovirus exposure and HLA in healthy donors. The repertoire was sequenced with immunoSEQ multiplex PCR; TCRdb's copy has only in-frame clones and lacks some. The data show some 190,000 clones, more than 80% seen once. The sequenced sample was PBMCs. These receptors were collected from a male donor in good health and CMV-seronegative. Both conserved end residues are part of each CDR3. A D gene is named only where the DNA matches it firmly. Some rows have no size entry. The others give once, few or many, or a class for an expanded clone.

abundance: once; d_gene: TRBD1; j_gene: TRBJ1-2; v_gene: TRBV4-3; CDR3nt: TGCGCCAGCAGCCAAGTGGGACAGGGGCTCGGTGGCTACCCCTTC; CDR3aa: CASSQVGQGLGGYPF
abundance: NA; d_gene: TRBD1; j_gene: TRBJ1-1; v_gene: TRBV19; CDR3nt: TGTGCCAGTAAGGGGTACAGGGGAACTGAAGCTTTCTTT; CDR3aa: CASKGYRGTEAFF
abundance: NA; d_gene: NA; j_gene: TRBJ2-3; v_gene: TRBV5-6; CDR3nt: TGTGCCAGCAGCTCGACGACAGTCTGGAGCACAGATACGCAGTATTTT; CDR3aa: CASSSTTVWSTDTQYF
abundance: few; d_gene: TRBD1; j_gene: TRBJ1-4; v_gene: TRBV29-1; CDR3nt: TGCAGCGTTGAGGGGACAGGGGATGAAAAACTGTTTTTT; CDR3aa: CSVEGTGDEKLFF
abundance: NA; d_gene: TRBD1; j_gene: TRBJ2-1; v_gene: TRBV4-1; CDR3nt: TGCGCCAGCAGCCAGGCAGGGGGCGGCAATGAGCAGTTCTTC; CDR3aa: CASSQAGGGNEQFF
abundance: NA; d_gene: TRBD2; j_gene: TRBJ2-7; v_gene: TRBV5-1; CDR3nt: TGCGCCAGCAGCGGAGCGGGGGGCCGGGGTGACGAGCAGTACTTC; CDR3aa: CASSGAGGRGDEQYF
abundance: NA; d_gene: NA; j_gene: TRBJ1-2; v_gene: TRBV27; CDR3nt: TGTGCCAGCAGTTGGGGGCAGCCCGGTGGCTACACCTTC; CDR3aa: CASSWGQPGGYTF
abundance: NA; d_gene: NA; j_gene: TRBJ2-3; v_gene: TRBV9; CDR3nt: TGTGCCAGCAGCGTAGCAAGACTAGGGATGGAGCAGTATTTT; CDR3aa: CASSVARLGMEQYF
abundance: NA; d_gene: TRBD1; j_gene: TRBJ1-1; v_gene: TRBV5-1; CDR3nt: TGCGCCAGCAGCGGGGGGGACAGGACCGAAGCTTTCTTT; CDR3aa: CASSGGDRTEAFF
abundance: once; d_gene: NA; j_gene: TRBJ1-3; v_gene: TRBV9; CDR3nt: TGTGCCAGCAGCGTAGCGGGAGGCCTCTCTGGAAACACCATATATTTT; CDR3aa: CASSVAGGLSGNTIYF
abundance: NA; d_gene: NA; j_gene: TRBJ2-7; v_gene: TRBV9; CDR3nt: TGTGCCAGCAGCGTAGGAGGGTCAGGTTCCTACGAGCAGTACTTC; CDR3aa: CASSVGGSGSYEQYF
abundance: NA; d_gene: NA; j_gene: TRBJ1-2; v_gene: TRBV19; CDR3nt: TGTGCCAGTAGCTTCAACTATGGCTACACCTTC; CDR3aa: CASSFNYGYTF
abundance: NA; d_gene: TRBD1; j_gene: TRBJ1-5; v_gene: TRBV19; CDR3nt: TGTGCCAGTAGTCAGGGACAGAGCAATCAGCCCCAGCATTTT; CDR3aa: CASSQGQSNQPQHF
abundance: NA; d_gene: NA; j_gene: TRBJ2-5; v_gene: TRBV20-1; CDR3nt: TGCAGTGCTAGCCAGGAAGAGACCCAGTACTTC; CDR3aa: CSASQEETQYF
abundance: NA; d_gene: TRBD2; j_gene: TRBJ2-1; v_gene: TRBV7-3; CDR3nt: TGTGCCAGCAGCTTAGATCCTAGCGGGGTTAATGAGCAGTTCTTC; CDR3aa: CASSLDPSGVNEQFF
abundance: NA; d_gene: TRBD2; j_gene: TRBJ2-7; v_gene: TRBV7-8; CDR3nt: TGTGCCAGCAGCTTAGCGGTTCCCACTAGCGGGAGGCAGTCCGAGCAGTACTTC; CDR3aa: CASSLAVPTSGRQSEQYF
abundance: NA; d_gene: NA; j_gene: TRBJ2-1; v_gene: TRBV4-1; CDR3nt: TGCGCCAGCAGCCAAGTAGCGGATCCAGGACAGCAGTTCTTC; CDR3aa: CASSQVADPGQQFF
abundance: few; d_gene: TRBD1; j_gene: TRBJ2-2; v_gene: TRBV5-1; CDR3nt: TGCGCCAGCAGCTTAGGACAGGTGTGGACCGGGGAGCTGTTTTTT; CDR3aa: CASSLGQVWTGELFF
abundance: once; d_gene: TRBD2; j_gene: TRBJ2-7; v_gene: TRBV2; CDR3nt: TGTGCCAGCAGTGCCCTAGCGGGAGCCCACGAGCAGTACTTC; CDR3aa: CASSALAGAHEQYF
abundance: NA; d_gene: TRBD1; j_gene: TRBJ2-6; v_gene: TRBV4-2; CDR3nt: TGTGCCAGCAGCCAAGAAGGGGGCGACAACCGGGCCAACGTCCTGACTTTC; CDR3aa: CASSQEGGDNRANVLTF
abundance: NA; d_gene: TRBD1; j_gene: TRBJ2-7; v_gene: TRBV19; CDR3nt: TGTGCCAGCGGGGACAGGGGACTCTACGAGCAGTACTTC; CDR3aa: CASGDRGLYEQYF
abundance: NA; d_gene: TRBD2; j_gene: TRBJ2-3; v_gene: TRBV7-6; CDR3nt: TGTGCCAGCAGCCGGACTAGCGGGAGTACAGATACGCAGTATTTT; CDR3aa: CASSRTSGSTDTQYF
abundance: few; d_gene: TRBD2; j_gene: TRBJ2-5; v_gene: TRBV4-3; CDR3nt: TGCGCCAGCAGCCAAGATCCTAGCGGGGGCCAAGAGACCCAGTACTTC; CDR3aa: CASSQDPSGGQETQYF
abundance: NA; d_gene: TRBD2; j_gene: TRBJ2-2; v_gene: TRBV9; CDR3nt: TGTGCCAGCAGCGTAGCGGGTAGCGGGGTCACCGGGGAGCTGTTTTTT; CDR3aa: CASSVAGSGVTGELFF
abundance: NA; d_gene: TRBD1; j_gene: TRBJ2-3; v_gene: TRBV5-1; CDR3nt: TGCGCCAGCAGCATAACAGGGGGGATCACAGATACGCAGTATTTT; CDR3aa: CASSITGGITDTQYF
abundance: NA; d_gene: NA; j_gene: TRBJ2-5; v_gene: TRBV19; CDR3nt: TGTGCCAGTAGTATACGGGGGACCCAAGAGACCCAGTACTTC; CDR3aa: CASSIRGTQETQYF
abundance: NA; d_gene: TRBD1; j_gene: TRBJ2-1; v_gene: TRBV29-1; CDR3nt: TGCAGCGTTGAAGATTGGACAGGGGTTTACAATGAGCAGTTCTTC; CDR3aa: CSVEDWTGVYNEQFF
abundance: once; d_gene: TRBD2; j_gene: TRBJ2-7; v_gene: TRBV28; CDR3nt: TGTGCCAGCAGTGCGACTAGCACCTACGAGCAGTACTTC; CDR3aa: CASSATSTYEQYF
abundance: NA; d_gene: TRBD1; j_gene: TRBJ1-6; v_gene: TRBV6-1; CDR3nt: TGTGCCAGCAGTACAGGGGGAAATAATTCACCCCTCCACTTT; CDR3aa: CASSTGGNNSPLHF
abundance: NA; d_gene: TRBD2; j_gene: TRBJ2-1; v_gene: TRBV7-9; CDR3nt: TGTGCCAGCAGCACGGGACTAGCGGGATTGAGTGAGCAGTTCTTC; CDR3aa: CASSTGLAGLSEQFF
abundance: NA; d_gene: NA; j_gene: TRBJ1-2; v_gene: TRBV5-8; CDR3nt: TGTGCCAGCAGCTTGGGACAGGTTTCTAACTATGGCTACACCTTC; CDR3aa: CASSLGQVSNYGYTF
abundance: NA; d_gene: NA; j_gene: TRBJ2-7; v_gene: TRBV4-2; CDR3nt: TGTGCCAGCAGCCAAGAGGGCGGGACTCCCTCCTACGAGCAGTACTTC; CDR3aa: CASSQEGGTPSYEQYF
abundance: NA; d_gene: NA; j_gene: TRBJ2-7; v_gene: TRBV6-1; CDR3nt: TGTGCCAGCAGTGAAGACGGGGGGCCAACCTACGAGCAGTACTTC; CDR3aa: CASSEDGGPTYEQYF
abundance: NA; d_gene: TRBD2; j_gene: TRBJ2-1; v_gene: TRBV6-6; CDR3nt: TGTGCCAGCAGTAAACGGGAGGGCAATGAGCAGTTCTTC; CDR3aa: CASSKREGNEQFF
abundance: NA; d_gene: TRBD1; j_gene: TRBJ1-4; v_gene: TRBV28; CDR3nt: TGTGCCAGCAGTTTAACAGGACAGGGGGCGCTTATTAATGAAAAACTGTTTTTT; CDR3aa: CASSLTGQGALINEKLFF
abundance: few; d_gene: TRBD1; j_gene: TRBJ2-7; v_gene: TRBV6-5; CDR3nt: TGTGCCAGCAGTTACTCCCCGGACAGGGTCTACGAGCAGTACTTC; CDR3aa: CASSYSPDRVYEQYF
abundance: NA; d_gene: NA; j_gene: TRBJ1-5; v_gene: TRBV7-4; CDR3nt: TGTGCCAGCAGCTTAGCCAGGGTTGAAGTGACAAACCGGGGGGGCAATCAGCCCCAGCATTTT; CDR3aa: CASSLARVEVTNRGGNQPQHF
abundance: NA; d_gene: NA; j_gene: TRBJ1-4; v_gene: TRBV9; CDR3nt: TGTGCCAGCAGCGTAGGACAGTCTAATGAAAAACTGTTTTTT; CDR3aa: CASSVGQSNEKLFF
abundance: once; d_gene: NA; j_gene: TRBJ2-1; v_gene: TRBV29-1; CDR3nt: TGCAGCGTTGAAGCTTCCCTAGGGGGTTACCACAATGAGCAGTTCTTC; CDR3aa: CSVEASLGGYHNEQFF
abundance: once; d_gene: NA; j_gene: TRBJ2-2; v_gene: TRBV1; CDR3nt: TGCACCAGCAGCCAAGACACGGGATGCCCTAACACCGGGGAGCTGTTTTTT; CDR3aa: CTSSQDTGCPNTGELFF
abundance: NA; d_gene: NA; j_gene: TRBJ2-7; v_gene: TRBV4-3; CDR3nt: TGCGCCAGCAGCCAAGATTCCAGGGGCCACGAGCAGTACTTC; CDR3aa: CASSQDSRGHEQYF
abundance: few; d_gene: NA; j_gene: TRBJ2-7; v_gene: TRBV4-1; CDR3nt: TGCGCCAGCAGCCCTCAAGCGTCGACCCTCTCCTACGAGCAGTACTTC; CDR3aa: CASSPQASTLSYEQYF
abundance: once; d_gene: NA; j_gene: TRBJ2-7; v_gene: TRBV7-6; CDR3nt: TGTGCCAGCAGCTTAAGGGACACCTACGAGCAGTACTTC; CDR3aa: CASSLRDTYEQYF
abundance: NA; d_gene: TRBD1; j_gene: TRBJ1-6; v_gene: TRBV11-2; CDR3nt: TGTGCCAGCAGCTCTTATAACAGGGGTCATTCACCCCTCCACTTT; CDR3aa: CASSSYNRGHSPLHF
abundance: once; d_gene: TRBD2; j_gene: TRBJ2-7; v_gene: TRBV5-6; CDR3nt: TGTGCCAGCAGCTTTAGCGGGGGAGCCTACGAGCAGTACTTC; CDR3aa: CASSFSGGAYEQYF
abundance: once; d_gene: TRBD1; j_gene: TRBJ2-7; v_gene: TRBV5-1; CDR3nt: TGCGCCAGCAGCTCCGGAGCCAGGGGGTTGGCCTACGAGCAGTACTTC; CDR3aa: CASSSGARGLAYEQYF
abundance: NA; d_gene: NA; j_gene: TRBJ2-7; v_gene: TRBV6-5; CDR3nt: TGTGCCAGCAGGAGGGCCCCAGAAATCTACGAGCAGTACTTC; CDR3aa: CASRRAPEIYEQYF
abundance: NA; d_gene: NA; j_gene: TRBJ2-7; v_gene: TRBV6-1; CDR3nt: TGTGCCAGCAGTGAAGGGCGGACAGCCTACTACGAGCAGTACTTC; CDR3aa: CASSEGRTAYYEQYF
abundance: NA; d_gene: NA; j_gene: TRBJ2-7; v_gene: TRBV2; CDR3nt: TGTGCCACCAAAGCTGACAGAAACAACGAGCAGTACTTC; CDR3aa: CATKADRNNEQYF
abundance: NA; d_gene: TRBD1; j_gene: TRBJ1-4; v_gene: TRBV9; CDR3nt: TGTGCCAGCAGCGCTGGGACAGGGAATCGTGAAAAACTGTTTTTT; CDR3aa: CASSAGTGNREKLFF
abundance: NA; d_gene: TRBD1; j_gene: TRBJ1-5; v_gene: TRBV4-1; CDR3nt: TGCGCCAGCAGCCATGAAGGACAGGGCCCGATCGGTCAGCCCCAGCATTTT; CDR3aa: CASSHEGQGPIGQPQHF
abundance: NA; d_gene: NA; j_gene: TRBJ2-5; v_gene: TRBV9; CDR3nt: TGTGCCAGCAGCGTGGCCGACAGGACCCAAGAGACCCAGTACTTC; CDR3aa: CASSVADRTQETQYF
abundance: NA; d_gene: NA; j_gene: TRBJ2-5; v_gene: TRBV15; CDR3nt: TGTGCCACCAGCGCAGCGCAGGGTGGAGAGACCCAGTACTTC; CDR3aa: CATSAAQGGETQYF